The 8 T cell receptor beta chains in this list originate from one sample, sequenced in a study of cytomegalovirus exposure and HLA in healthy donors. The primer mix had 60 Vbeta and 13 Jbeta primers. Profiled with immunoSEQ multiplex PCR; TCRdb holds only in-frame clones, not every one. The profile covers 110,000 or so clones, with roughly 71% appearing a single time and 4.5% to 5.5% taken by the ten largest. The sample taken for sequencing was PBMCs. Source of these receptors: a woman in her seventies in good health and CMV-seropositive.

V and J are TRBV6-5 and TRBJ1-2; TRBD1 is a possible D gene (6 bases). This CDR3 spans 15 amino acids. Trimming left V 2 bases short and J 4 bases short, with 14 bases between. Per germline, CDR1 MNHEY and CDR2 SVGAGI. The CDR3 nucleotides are TGTGCCAGCAGTTACCGGCAGGGGTTGGGCTATGGCTACACCTTC. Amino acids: CASSYRQGLGYGYTF.

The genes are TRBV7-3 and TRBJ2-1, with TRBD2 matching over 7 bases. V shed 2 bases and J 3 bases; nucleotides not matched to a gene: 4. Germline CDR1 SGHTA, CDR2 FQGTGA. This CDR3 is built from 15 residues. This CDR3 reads CASSLAWGGYNEQFF. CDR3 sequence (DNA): TGTGCCAGCAGCTTAGCATGGGGGGGCTACAATGAGCAGTTCTTC. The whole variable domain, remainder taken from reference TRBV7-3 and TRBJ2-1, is GAGVSQTPSNKVTEKGKYVELRCDPISGHTALYWYRQSLGQGPEFLIYFQGTGAADDSGLPNDRFFAVRPEGSVSTLKIQRTERGDSAVYLCASSLAWGGYNEQFFGPGTRLTVL.

CDR3 sequence reads: CASSQPLAGGQETQYF. The DNA for the CDR3 is TGTGCCAGCAGCCAACCGCTAGCGGGGGGGCAAGAGACCCAGTACTTC. The chain carries TRBV7-6 and TRBJ2-5, with 12 bases lining up with TRBD2. The CDR3 loop spans 16 amino acids. The V gene's germline CDR1 is SGHVS and CDR2 FNYEAQ. The ends lost 5 bases at V and 2 bases at J; junction bases unmatched: 6.

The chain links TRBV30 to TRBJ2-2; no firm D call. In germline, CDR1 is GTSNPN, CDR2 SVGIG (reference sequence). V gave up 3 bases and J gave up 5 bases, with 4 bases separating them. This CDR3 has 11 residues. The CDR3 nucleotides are TGTGCCTGGAGCCAAACCGGGGAGCTGTTTTTT. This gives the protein CAWSQTGELFF.

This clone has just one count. CDR3 amino acids: CAIGGTEFYEQYF. In nucleotides, the CDR3 is TGTGCCATCGGCGGGACAGAGTTCTACGAGCAGTACTTC. The gene calls are TRBV10-3 and TRBJ2-7, with D possibly TRBD1 on 7 matching bases. V dropped 8 bases and J dropped 3 bases, with 14 bases sitting between them. The CDR3 loop spans 13 amino acids. CDR1 and CDR2 (germline): ENHRY, SYGVKD.

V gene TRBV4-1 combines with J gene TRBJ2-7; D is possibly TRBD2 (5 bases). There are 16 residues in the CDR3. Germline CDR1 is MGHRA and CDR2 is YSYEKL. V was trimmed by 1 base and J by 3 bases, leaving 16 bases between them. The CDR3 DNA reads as TGCGCCAGCAGCCAAGCCCAAATCTTGGCGGGCTACGAGCAGTACTTC. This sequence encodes CASSQAQILAGYEQYF.

The DNA of the CDR3 is TGTGCCAGTAGTATGCTGGAGGGAAGAGGGGTCTACGAGCAGTACTTC. Its translation: CASSMLEGRGVYEQYF. The V call is TRBV19, the J call TRBJ2-7, with D maybe TRBD2 (6 bases). This CDR3 spans 16 amino acids. Trimming cost V 3 bases and J 3 bases, with 18 bases left between them. Germline V gene lookup returns CDR1 LNHDA and CDR2 SQIVND (reference sequence).

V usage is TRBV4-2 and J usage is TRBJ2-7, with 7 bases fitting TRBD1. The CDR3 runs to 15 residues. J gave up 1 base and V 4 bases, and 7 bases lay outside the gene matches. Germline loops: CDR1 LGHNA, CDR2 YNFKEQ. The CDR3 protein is CASSPWQGESYEQYF. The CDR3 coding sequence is TGTGCCAGCAGCCCTTGGCAGGGGGAGTCCTACGAGCAGTACTTC.